The source of this T cell receptor beta chain is a study of T cell repertoires in cytomegalovirus infection. Study information: Both a matching HLA type and CMV infection were indicated by public TCR beta signatures.

This clonotype was seen at least ten times. What it binds is not known. Study-level results: Based on cumulative public TCR beta family frequency, carriers of CMV plus the relevant HLA were identified. Dominating the ex vivo response were HLA-C-restricted CMV-specific TCR beta clonotypes.

TCRdb used MiXCR to reprocess the reads, holding one entry per CDR3 protein. Counted here are about 130,000 distinct CDR3 sequences, roughly 9% occurring once; the ten biggest clones make up around 9.1%. The sample was PBMCs. The receptor comes from a human donor in good health (CMV status not recorded). Some clones in this sample may be carry-over from other donors' samples.

The CDR3 region has the DNA TGTGCCACCAGTGATTCGACCGTCATCAAAAACATTCAGTACTTC. Its translation: CATSDSTVIKNIQYF. The gene calls are TRBV24-1 and TRBJ2-4; no firm D call. V shed 2 bases and J shed 3 bases, with 10 bases lying between them. Germline V gives CDR1 KGHDR, CDR2 SFDVKD. The length of the CDR3 is 15 residues.